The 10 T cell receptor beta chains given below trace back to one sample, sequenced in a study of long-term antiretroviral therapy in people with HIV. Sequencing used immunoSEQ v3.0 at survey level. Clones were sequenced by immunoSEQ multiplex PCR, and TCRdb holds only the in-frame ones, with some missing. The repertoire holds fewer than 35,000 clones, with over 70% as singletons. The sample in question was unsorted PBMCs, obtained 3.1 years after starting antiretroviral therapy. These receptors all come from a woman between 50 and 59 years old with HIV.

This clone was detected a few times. The CDR3 DNA reads TGTGCCAGCAGCTTAAGTGGCAGTCAGTATAATTCACCCCTCCACTTT. It is translated as CASSLSGSQYNSPLHF. The chain joins TRBV7-9 to TRBJ1-6; D gene uncertain. V shed 2 bases and J shed 4 bases, with 12 bases lying between them. The CDR3 has 16 residues. Per germline, CDR1 SEHNR and CDR2 FQNEAQ (reference sequence).

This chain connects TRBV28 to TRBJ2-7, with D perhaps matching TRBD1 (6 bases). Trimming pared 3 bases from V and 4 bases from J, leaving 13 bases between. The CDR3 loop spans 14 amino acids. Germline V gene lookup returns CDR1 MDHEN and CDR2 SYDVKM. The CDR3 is CASSFPGERYEQYF. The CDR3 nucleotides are TGTGCCAGCAGTTTCCCAGGGGAAAGGTACGAGCAGTACTTC.

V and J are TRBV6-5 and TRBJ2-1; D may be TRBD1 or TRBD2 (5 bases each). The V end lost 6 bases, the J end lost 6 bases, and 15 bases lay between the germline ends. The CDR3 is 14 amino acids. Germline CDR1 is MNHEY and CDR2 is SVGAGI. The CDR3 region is CASSPLIGGNEQFF. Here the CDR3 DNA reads TGTGCCAGCAGCCCCTTAATTGGGGGCAATGAGCAGTTCTTC.

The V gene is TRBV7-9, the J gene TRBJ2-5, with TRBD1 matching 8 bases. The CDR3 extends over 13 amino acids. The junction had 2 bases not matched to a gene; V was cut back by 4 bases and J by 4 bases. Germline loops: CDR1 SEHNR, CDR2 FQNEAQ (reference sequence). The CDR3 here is CASSSGTGETQYF. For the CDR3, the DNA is TGTGCCAGCAGCTCTGGGACAGGAGAGACCCAGTACTTC.

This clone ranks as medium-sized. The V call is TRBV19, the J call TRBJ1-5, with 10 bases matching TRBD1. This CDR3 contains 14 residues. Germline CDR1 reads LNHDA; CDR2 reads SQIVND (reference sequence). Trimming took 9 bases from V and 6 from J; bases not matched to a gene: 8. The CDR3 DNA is TGTGCCAGCCATCCGGGACAGGGGATTCAGCCCCAGCATTTT. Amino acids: CASHPGQGIQPQHF.

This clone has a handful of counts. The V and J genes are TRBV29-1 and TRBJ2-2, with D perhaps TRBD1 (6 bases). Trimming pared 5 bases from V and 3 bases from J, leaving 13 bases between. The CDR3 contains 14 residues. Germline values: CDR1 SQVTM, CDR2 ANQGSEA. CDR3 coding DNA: TGCAGCGTTCGCCAGGGGTGGGACACCGGGGAGCTGTTTTTT. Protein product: CSVRQGWDTGELFF.

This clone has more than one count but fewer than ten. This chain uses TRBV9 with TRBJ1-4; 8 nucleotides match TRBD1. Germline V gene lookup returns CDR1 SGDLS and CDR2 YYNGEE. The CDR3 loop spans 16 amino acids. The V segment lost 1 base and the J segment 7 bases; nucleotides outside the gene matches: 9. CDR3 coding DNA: TGTGCCAGCAGCGTACAGGGGGCCGACGGAGTTGAAAAACTGTTTTTT. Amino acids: CASSVQGADGVEKLFF.

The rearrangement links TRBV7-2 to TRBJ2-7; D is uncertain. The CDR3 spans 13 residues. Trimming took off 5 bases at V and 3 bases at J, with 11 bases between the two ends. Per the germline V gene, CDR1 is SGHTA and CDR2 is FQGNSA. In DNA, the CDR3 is TGTGCCAGCAGCCCGTACAGTAGCTACGAGCAGTACTTC. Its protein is CASSPYSSYEQYF.

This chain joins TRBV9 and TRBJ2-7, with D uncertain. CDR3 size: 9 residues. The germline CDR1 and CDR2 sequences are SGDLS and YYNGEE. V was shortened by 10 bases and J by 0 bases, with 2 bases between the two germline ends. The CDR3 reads CAFSYEQYV. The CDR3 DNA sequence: TGTGCCTTCTCCTACGAGCAGTACGTC.

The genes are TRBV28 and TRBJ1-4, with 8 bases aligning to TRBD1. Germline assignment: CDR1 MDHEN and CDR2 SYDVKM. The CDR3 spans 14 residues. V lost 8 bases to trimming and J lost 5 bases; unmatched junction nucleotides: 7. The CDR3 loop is CASHDRGKNEKLFF. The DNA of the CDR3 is TGTGCCAGCCACGACAGGGGCAAAAATGAAAAACTGTTTTTT.